This T cell receptor (beta chain) was observed in a study of OX40 agonist ivuxolimab in advanced cancers. On the study more broadly: Ivuxolimab is an agonistic anti-OX40 (CD134) antibody, and patients were treated with it. At doses from 0.01 to 10 mg/kg, patients were given intravenous ivuxolimab every 2 weeks.

CDR1 is MDHEN and CDR2 is SYDVKM in the germline V gene. Trimming shortened V by 7 bases and J by 2 bases, and 15 bases separated the two germline ends. This CDR3 contains 15 residues. The protocol was immunoSEQ multiplex PCR, while the TCRdb copy is restricted to in-frame clones and leaves out a portion. Of approximately 16,000 clones in the sample, 80% to 90% are singletons; the top ten hold 29%. The clonotype comes from an adult with an advanced solid tumor such as melanoma, head and neck, liver or kidney cancer. The chain couples TRBV28 to TRBJ1-5; possibly TRBD1 for D (5 bases). The specimen comprised CD4+ or CD8+ T cells sorted from blood, sampled in a trial of the OX40 agonist ivuxolimab. The CDR3 DNA reads as TGTGCCAGCAACCCCCGGGGGTGGGGCAATCAGCCCCAGCATTTT. It yields the protein CASNPRGWGNQPQHF.